This TCR beta chain was identified in a study of blood T cell repertoires in COVID-19. Study summary: Sites in the United States, Italy and Spain provided acute and convalescent COVID-19 samples. PBMCs, B-cell-depleted T cells, or T cells provided the cDNA or gDNA that made up the material.

This CDR3 comprises 13 residues. The V gene's germline CDR1 is LNHDA and CDR2 SQIVND (reference sequence). With 1 base removed from V and 5 bases from J, the gap between germline ends came to 8 bases. In the original processing: Amplified reference gene primers provided the basis for estimating nucleated cell counts. The repertoire was sequenced with immunoSEQ multiplex PCR; TCRdb's copy has only in-frame clones and lacks some. That table is the source of V, J and clone size, and D and trimming were worked out from the DNA. The sample consists of tens of thousands of clones, roughly 85% of them appearing once.

This clonotype was obtained from a human donor in a cohort sampled during active COVID-19. Sequencing input: peripheral blood. This rearrangement joins TRBV19 to TRBJ1-2; no reliable D call. The CDR3 loop is CASSIGQFYGYTF. The CDR3 nucleotides read TGTGCCAGTAGTATAGGTCAGTTTTATGGCTACACCTTC.